One and the same sample provided the 10 T cell receptor beta chains below, sequenced in a study of response to subunit inactivated influenza vaccine. TCRdb called the RT-PCR reads again in MiXCR, with one record for every CDR3 protein. Among about 780,000 distinct CDR3 sequences listed, approximately 17% were seen once. This specimen consisted of PBMCs from blood, obtained around 5 days after vaccination. Every receptor here comes from a man aged 45-65 years who received an inactivated influenza vaccine.

The rearrangement uses TRBV30 and TRBJ1-5; D might be TRBD1 (5 bases). CDR3 length equals 12 residues. Germline loops: CDR1 GTSNPN, CDR2 SVGIG (reference sequence). Deletions cut 5 bases from V and 4 bases from J, with 9 bases between. The CDR3 is CAWGEGNQPQHF. Written as DNA, the CDR3 is TGTGCCTGGGGAGAGGGGAATCAGCCCCAGCATTTT.

At least ten counts were recorded for this clonotype. This chain links TRBV12-3 or TRBV12-4 with TRBJ1-5; D unclear. V gave up 6 bases and J gave up 0 bases, with 12 bases separating them. The length of the CDR3 is 15 residues. CDR3 DNA sequence: TGTGCCAGCAGCCCGGGGAGATATAGCAATCAGCCCCAGCATTTT. This gives the protein CASSPGRYSNQPQHF.

This clonotype was seen more than once but under ten times. J is TRBJ1-2 and V is TRBV5-1; D is unclear. Germline V gives CDR1 SGHRS, CDR2 YFSETQ. This CDR3 has 15 amino acids. V lost 0 bases and J lost 4, with 13 bases in between. The CDR3: CASSLASGGVYGYTF. For the CDR3, the DNA is TGCGCCAGCAGCTTGGCGTCGGGCGGTGTCTATGGCTACACCTTC.

The chain carries TRBV11-2 and TRBJ2-1; 7 bases are a match to TRBD2. Germline-derived CDR1 and CDR2 are SGHAT and FQNNGV. J was trimmed by 9 bases and V by 3 bases; bases with no gene match: 14. CDR3 length: 16 amino acids. CDR3 nucleotide sequence: TGTGCCAGCAGCTTGGGGGAGGGGACTACGACGGGTGAGCAGTTCTTC. It is translated as CASSLGEGTTTGEQFF. The whole variable domain, remainder taken from reference TRBV11-2 and TRBJ2-1, is EAGVAQSPRYKIIEKRQSVAFWCNPISGHATLYWYQQILGQGPKLLIQFQNNGVVDDSQLPKDRFSAERLKGVDSTLKIQPAKLEDSAVYLCASSLGEGTTTGEQFFGPGTRLTVL.

CDR3 sequence (DNA): TGTGCCAGCAGTTTTAGGGCTTTACAAGAGACCCAGTACTTC. Amino acid sequence: CASSFRALQETQYF. The rearrangement joins TRBV12-3 or TRBV12-4 to TRBJ2-5; D is uncertain. Trimming shortened V by 3 bases and J by 2 bases, and 10 bases separated the two germline ends. The CDR3 length is 14 residues.

J is TRBJ2-3 and V is TRBV4-1, with TRBD1 matching 11 bases. CDR3 length: 16 amino acids. Germline lookup yields CDR1 MGHRA and CDR2 YSYEKL. With V trimmed by 4 bases and J by 5 bases, 8 bases remained unmatched. The CDR3 is CASSRPGQGAKDTQYF. In DNA form, the CDR3 reads TGCGCCAGCAGCCGGCCCGGACAGGGGGCTAAAGATACGCAGTATTTT.

This clonotype came up a few times. The gene calls are TRBV12-3 or TRBV12-4 and TRBJ1-2; a possible D gene is TRBD1 (5 bases). With 5 bases removed from V and 5 bases from J, the gap between germline ends came to 12 bases. The CDR3 runs to 13 residues. CDR3 loop: CASSPTQAYGYTF. The CDR3 nucleotides are TGTGCCAGCAGTCCCACACAGGCTTATGGCTACACCTTC.

This clonotype was detected once. The V call is TRBV10-3, the J call TRBJ1-2, with a tentative D call TRBD1 (6 bases). V was cut by 6 bases and J by 6 bases, with 17 bases left in between. The CDR3 totals 14 residues. Germline CDR1 reads ENHRY; CDR2 reads SYGVKD. The CDR3 protein is CAISARGGANGYTF. CDR3 DNA: TGTGCCATCAGCGCTCGCGGGGGGGCGAATGGCTACACCTTC.

The rearrangement uses TRBV28 and TRBJ2-3; TRBD1 matches at 10 bases. The CDR3 runs to 14 residues. Germline lookup yields CDR1 MDHEN and CDR2 SYDVKM. V lost 10 bases to trimming and J lost 6 bases; unmatched junction nucleotides: 10. CDR3 sequence: CATRVTGGPDTQYF. The CDR3 bases are TGTGCCACCCGGGTGACAGGGGGCCCGGATACGCAGTATTTT.

This clonotype came up many times. The rearrangement joins TRBV11-2 to TRBJ2-5; 7 bases are shared with TRBD2. V was pared by 1 base and J by 2 bases, with 13 bases of the junction left unmatched. CDR1 and CDR2 from the germline V gene are SGHAT and FQNNGV. This CDR3 has 18 residues. CDR3 in amino acids: CASSLGVLAGEAQETQYF. CDR3 DNA: TGTGCCAGCAGCTTAGGGGTTTTGGCGGGAGAAGCACAAGAGACCCAGTACTTC. Using reference TRBV11-2 and TRBJ2-5 for the parts outside the CDR3, the full variable domain is EAGVAQSPRYKIIEKRQSVAFWCNPISGHATLYWYQQILGQGPKLLIQFQNNGVVDDSQLPKDRFSAERLKGVDSTLKIQPAKLEDSAVYLCASSLGVLAGEAQETQYFGPGTRLLVL.